This is a list of T cell receptor beta chains from one sample in a study of CDR3 diversity in severe acne. In TCRdb, the PCR reads were re-called with MiXCR into one record per CDR3 protein. The sample has over 85,000 distinct CDR3 sequences; roughly half are singletons. Sequencing was done on a sample of blood. These TCRs come from a male donor with acne. Each CDR3 is given with its conserved first and last residue. The order of the fields is J gene, V gene, clone size, D gene, CDR3 protein, CDR3 DNA. D genes are given only for firm matches. Clone size is shown for a subset of rows, as once, few, many or a class of expanded clone.

j_gene: TRBJ2-7
v_gene: TRBV7-2
abundance: few
d_gene: TRBD2
CDR3aa: CASSRGLAGEQYF
CDR3nt: TGTGCCAGCAGCCGGGGGCTAGCGGGTGAGCAGTACTTC

j_gene: TRBJ2-2
v_gene: TRBV10-1
abundance: -
d_gene: -
CDR3aa: CASSEGVTGELFF
CDR3nt: TGCGCCAGCAGTGAGGGGGTAACCGGGGAGCTGTTTTTT

j_gene: TRBJ2-1
v_gene: TRBV20-1
abundance: -
d_gene: TRBD2
CDR3aa: CSGRREGLQFF
CDR3nt: TGCAGTGGCCGGCGGGAGGGGTTGCAGTTCTTC

j_gene: TRBJ1-2
v_gene: TRBV24-1
abundance: once
d_gene: TRBD1
CDR3aa: CATSDPGQGVPGYTF
CDR3nt: TGTGCCACCAGTGATCCGGGACAGGGCGTTCCTGGCTACACCTTC

j_gene: TRBJ2-5
v_gene: TRBV10-3
abundance: few
d_gene: TRBD2
CDR3aa: CAISDRGTSGEETQYF
CDR3nt: TGTGCCATCAGTGACCGGGGGACTAGCGGAGAAGAGACCCAGTACTTC

j_gene: TRBJ2-1
v_gene: TRBV12-3/TRBV12-4
abundance: few
d_gene: TRBD2
CDR3aa: CASSSTSGSLNEQFF
CDR3nt: TGTGCCAGCAGTTCGACTAGCGGGAGTCTCAATGAGCAGTTCTTC

j_gene: TRBJ2-7
v_gene: TRBV20-1
abundance: few
d_gene: TRBD2
CDR3aa: CSARTAGTSGGSFSYEQYF
CDR3nt: TGCAGTGCTAGGACCGCCGGGACTAGTGGCGGGAGTTTCTCCTACGAGCAGTACTTC

j_gene: TRBJ2-1
v_gene: TRBV24-1
abundance: -
d_gene: -
CDR3aa: CASYNEQFF
CDR3nt: TGTGCCTCCTACAATGAGCAGTTCTTC

j_gene: TRBJ2-6
v_gene: TRBV20-1
abundance: -
d_gene: -
CDR3aa: CSARVANVLTF
CDR3nt: TGCAGTGCTAGAGTTGCCAACGTCCTGACTTTC

j_gene: TRBJ1-4
v_gene: TRBV6-1
abundance: many
d_gene: TRBD1
CDR3aa: CASSRQGAGEKLFF
CDR3nt: TGTGCCAGCAGCAGACAGGGGGCAGGGGAAAAACTGTTTTTT

j_gene: TRBJ2-7
v_gene: TRBV20-1
abundance: once
d_gene: -
CDR3aa: CSAGRGDEQYF
CDR3nt: TGCAGTGCAGGTCGCGGGGACGAGCAGTACTTC

j_gene: TRBJ2-7
v_gene: TRBV29-1
abundance: -
d_gene: TRBD1
CDR3aa: CSVGRGQGYEQYF
CDR3nt: TGCAGCGTCGGTAGGGGACAGGGCTACGAGCAGTACTTC

j_gene: TRBJ1-1
v_gene: TRBV2
abundance: -
d_gene: -
CDR3aa: CASNDRWNTEAFF
CDR3nt: TGTGCCAGCAACGACCGGTGGAACACTGAAGCTTTCTTT

j_gene: TRBJ1-6
v_gene: TRBV20-1
abundance: many
d_gene: -
CDR3aa: CSARDSRTYNSPLHF
CDR3nt: TGCAGTGCTAGAGATAGCAGAACCTATAATTCACCCCTCCACTTT

j_gene: TRBJ2-1
v_gene: TRBV28
abundance: -
d_gene: TRBD2
CDR3aa: CASSFGTSGTAYNEQFF
CDR3nt: TGTGCCAGCAGTTTCGGGACTAGCGGGACGGCGTACAATGAGCAGTTCTTC

j_gene: TRBJ2-7
v_gene: TRBV20-1
abundance: -
d_gene: TRBD1
CDR3aa: CSARDLNRGTYEQYF
CDR3nt: TGCAGTGCTAGAGATCTAAACAGGGGGACTTACGAGCAGTACTTC

j_gene: TRBJ1-4
v_gene: TRBV29-1
abundance: -
d_gene: -
CDR3aa: CSVGRSPNEKLFF
CDR3nt: TGCAGCGTTGGCCGGTCACCTAATGAAAAACTGTTTTTT

j_gene: TRBJ2-1
v_gene: TRBV4-1
abundance: many
d_gene: -
CDR3aa: CASSQVGAEQFF
CDR3nt: TGCGCCAGCAGCCAAGTGGGCGCTGAGCAGTTCTTC

j_gene: TRBJ2-7
v_gene: TRBV24-1
abundance: few
d_gene: TRBD2
CDR3aa: CATSDFPRLAGEGEQYF
CDR3nt: TGTGCCACCAGTGATTTCCCGAGGTTGGCGGGAGAGGGGGAGCAGTACTTC

j_gene: TRBJ2-7
v_gene: TRBV7-8
abundance: -
d_gene: TRBD1
CDR3aa: CASSRNRGPSYEQYF
CDR3nt: TGTGCCAGCAGCCGTAACAGGGGGCCCTCCTACGAGCAGTACTTC

j_gene: TRBJ1-5
v_gene: TRBV5-1
abundance: many
d_gene: TRBD1
CDR3aa: CASSLTGQASNQPQHF
CDR3nt: TGCGCCAGCAGCTTGACGGGACAGGCTAGCAATCAGCCCCAGCATTTT

j_gene: TRBJ2-3
v_gene: TRBV20-1
abundance: few
d_gene: TRBD2
CDR3aa: CSARGLAGGPADTQYF
CDR3nt: TGCAGTGCTAGAGGACTAGCGGGAGGGCCAGCAGATACGCAGTATTTT

j_gene: TRBJ2-1
v_gene: TRBV10-3
abundance: medium-sized
d_gene: -
CDR3aa: CAISEGGGAPNEQFF
CDR3nt: TGTGCCATCAGTGAGGGGGGGGGGGCGCCGAATGAGCAGTTCTTC

j_gene: TRBJ1-1
v_gene: TRBV6-5
abundance: many
d_gene: TRBD1
CDR3aa: CASSWWTGKNTEAFF
CDR3nt: TGTGCCAGCAGTTGGTGGACAGGGAAGAACACTGAAGCTTTCTTT

j_gene: TRBJ2-1
v_gene: TRBV6-7
abundance: many
d_gene: TRBD2
CDR3aa: CASSYPPSGKEFF
CDR3nt: TGTGCCAGCAGTTACCCCCCCAGCGGGAAGGAGTTCTTC

j_gene: TRBJ1-6
v_gene: TRBV6-5
abundance: many
d_gene: -
CDR3aa: CASSYVQGLGSPLHF
CDR3nt: TGTGCCAGCAGTTACGTACAGGGCTTGGGCTCACCCCTCCACTTT

j_gene: TRBJ2-1
v_gene: TRBV4-3
abundance: few
d_gene: TRBD2
CDR3aa: CASSQDGLLAGGLNEQFF
CDR3nt: TGCGCCAGCAGCCAAGATGGGCTCCTAGCGGGGGGGTTGAATGAGCAGTTCTTC

j_gene: TRBJ2-7
v_gene: TRBV5-8
abundance: many
d_gene: -
CDR3aa: CASSLGRTYEQYF
CDR3nt: TGTGCCAGCAGCTTGGGCAGAACCTACGAGCAGTACTTC

j_gene: TRBJ2-5
v_gene: TRBV7-9
abundance: -
d_gene: TRBD1
CDR3aa: CASGLQQGAVETQYF
CDR3nt: TGTGCCAGCGGACTACAACAGGGGGCAGTGGAGACCCAGTACTTC

j_gene: TRBJ2-2
v_gene: TRBV6-5
abundance: -
d_gene: TRBD1
CDR3aa: CASNLGTGTAGELFF
CDR3nt: TGTGCCAGCAACCTTGGGACAGGGACGGCGGGGGAGCTGTTTTTT

j_gene: TRBJ2-1
v_gene: TRBV7-2
abundance: -
d_gene: TRBD2
CDR3aa: CASSPPSGRWDEQFF
CDR3nt: TGTGCCAGCAGTCCCCCTAGCGGGAGGTGGGATGAGCAGTTCTTC

j_gene: TRBJ2-2
v_gene: TRBV24-1
abundance: -
d_gene: -
CDR3aa: CATSDDRRQTNTGELFF
CDR3nt: TGTGCCACCAGTGATGATCGTAGGCAGACGAACACCGGGGAGCTGTTTTTT

j_gene: TRBJ2-2
v_gene: TRBV7-9
abundance: -
d_gene: TRBD2
CDR3aa: CASSSRGLAENTGELLF
CDR3nt: TGTGCCAGCAGCTCTAGGGGACTAGCGGAAAACACCGGGGAGCTGCTTTTT

j_gene: TRBJ2-1
v_gene: TRBV7-9
abundance: -
d_gene: -
CDR3aa: CASSGTSYYNEQFF
CDR3nt: TGTGCCAGCAGCGGGACCTCCTATTACAATGAGCAGTTCTTC

j_gene: TRBJ1-5
v_gene: TRBV25-1
abundance: -
d_gene: -
CDR3aa: CASSDPLGAEGKSNQPQHF
CDR3nt: TGTGCCAGCAGTGATCCCCTGGGGGCAGAGGGTAAGAGCAATCAGCCCCAGCATTTT

j_gene: TRBJ1-5
v_gene: TRBV20-1
abundance: -
d_gene: -
CDR3aa: CSASGNGGQPQHF
CDR3nt: TGCAGTGCTAGTGGGAACGGGGGTCAGCCCCAGCATTTT

j_gene: TRBJ2-3
v_gene: TRBV7-8
abundance: many
d_gene: -
CDR3aa: CASSRRISGTDTQYF
CDR3nt: TGTGCCAGCAGCCGCCGAATCTCGGGGACAGATACGCAGTATTTT

j_gene: TRBJ2-1
v_gene: TRBV7-6
abundance: -
d_gene: TRBD1
CDR3aa: CASSPLQGHLYEQFF
CDR3nt: TGTGCCAGCAGCCCCTTACAGGGGCACCTTTATGAGCAGTTCTTC

j_gene: TRBJ2-2
v_gene: TRBV5-5
abundance: -
d_gene: -
CDR3aa: CASGLGDTGELFF
CDR3nt: TGTGCCAGCGGCTTGGGGGACACCGGGGAGCTGTTTTTT

j_gene: TRBJ2-7
v_gene: TRBV10-2
abundance: many
d_gene: -
CDR3aa: CASSEYGVDYEQYF
CDR3nt: TGCGCCAGCAGCGAGTACGGGGTGGATTACGAGCAGTACTTC

j_gene: TRBJ2-6
v_gene: TRBV7-9
abundance: many
d_gene: TRBD1
CDR3aa: CASTSNLGQGNVLTF
CDR3nt: TGTGCCAGCACTTCGAACTTGGGACAGGGGAACGTCCTGACTTTC

j_gene: TRBJ2-6
v_gene: TRBV20-1
abundance: -
d_gene: TRBD1
CDR3aa: CSARDEDRGWRFTSGANVLTF
CDR3nt: TGCAGTGCTAGAGATGAGGACAGGGGATGGCGTTTTACTTCTGGGGCCAACGTCCTGACTTTC

j_gene: TRBJ2-1
v_gene: TRBV24-1
abundance: -
d_gene: TRBD1
CDR3aa: CATSEGTGMYNEQFF
CDR3nt: TGTGCCACCAGTGAGGGGACAGGTATGTACAATGAGCAGTTCTTC

j_gene: TRBJ2-6
v_gene: TRBV10-3
abundance: -
d_gene: -
CDR3aa: CAIRRETSGANVLTF
CDR3nt: TGTGCCATCAGGCGCGAAACCTCTGGGGCCAACGTCCTGACTTTC

j_gene: TRBJ1-1
v_gene: TRBV7-3
abundance: few
d_gene: -
CDR3aa: CASSQGGRTEAFF
CDR3nt: TGTGCCAGCAGCCAAGGGGGGAGGACTGAAGCTTTCTTT

j_gene: TRBJ2-7
v_gene: TRBV15
abundance: -
d_gene: -
CDR3aa: CATSRDWQGDEQYF
CDR3nt: TGTGCCACCAGCAGAGATTGGCAGGGCGACGAGCAGTACTTC